The 27 T cell receptor beta chains presented below share a single source sample, sequenced in a study of blood T cell repertoires in COVID-19. Clones were read by immunoSEQ multiplex PCR, and TCRdb kept only the in-frame ones, dropping some. The sample lists about 61,000 clones, around nine tenths occurring once. The sample consisted of peripheral blood. These receptors originate from a woman between 45 and 65 years old with active or convalescent COVID-19.

This clone was counted once. The chain uses TRBV2 and TRBJ2-7; D gene uncertain. Per the germline V gene, CDR1 is SNHLY and CDR2 is FYNNEI. The CDR3 covers 15 residues. V gave up 6 bases and J gave up 7 bases, with 22 bases separating them. The DNA of the CDR3 is TGTGCCAGCAGCGACCCTAACCTAGGAGTTGGGGAGCAGTACTTC. Translating it yields CASSDPNLGVGEQYF.

This chain links TRBV5-8 with TRBJ1-6; TRBD1 agrees at 7 bases. The CDR3 is 15 amino acids. CDR1 and CDR2 (germline): SGHTS, YDEGEE. The ends lost 2 bases at V and 6 bases at J; junction bases unmatched: 5. CDR3 in amino acids: CASSFRGTANSPLHF. CDR3 sequence (DNA): TGTGCCAGCAGCTTTCGGGGGACAGCTAATTCACCCCTCCACTTT.

J is TRBJ1-2 and V is TRBV3-1 (or the pseudogene TRBV3-2); 7 positions match TRBD1. The CDR3 length is 17 residues. The trim removed 0 bases at V and 4 bases at J, leaving 11 bases unmatched. Per germline, CDR1 LGHDT and CDR2 YNNKEL (reference sequence). The CDR3 protein is CASSQEGVGQMLYGYTF. CDR3 sequence (DNA): TGTGCCAGCAGCCAAGAGGGGGTGGGACAGATGCTCTATGGCTACACCTTC.

The V gene is TRBV27, the J gene TRBJ2-7; possibly TRBD2 for D (5 bases). The CDR3 has 14 residues. Trimming cost V 0 bases and J 3 bases, with 9 bases left between them. Looked up from germline, CDR1 is MNHEY and CDR2 is SMNVEV (reference sequence). The CDR3 DNA sequence: TGTGCCAGCAGTTTATCATCCCGGGGCTACGAGCAGTACTTC. Its translation is CASSLSSRGYEQYF.

This chain links TRBV30 with TRBJ1-6; 9 bases align to TRBD1. Losses at the gene ends were 2 bases for V and 10 bases for J; bases not matched to a gene: 9. The length of the CDR3 is 15 residues. In germline, CDR1 is GTSNPN, CDR2 SVGIG (reference sequence). The CDR3, as DNA: TGTGCCTGGAGTACCGGGACAGGGAATAGCTCACCCCTCCACTTT. Translation: CAWSTGTGNSSPLHF.

This clone has more than one count but fewer than ten. The chain employs TRBV6-5 and TRBJ1-4, with TRBD1 matching over 11 bases. The V and J ends lost 2 bases and 8 bases, in that order; junction bases with no gene match: 7. Germline CDR1 is MNHEY and CDR2 is SVGAGI. This CDR3 is 16 amino acids long. The CDR3 coding sequence is TGTGCCAGCAGTTACCCTGGGACAGGGGGTAGGGAAAAACTGTTTTTT. Translated: CASSYPGTGGREKLFF.

The V call is TRBV2, the J call TRBJ2-3; no reliable D call. This CDR3 region has 14 residues. Trimming pared 8 bases from V and 2 bases from J, leaving 14 bases between. CDR1 is SNHLY and CDR2 is FYNNEI in the germline V gene. The CDR3 reads CASHGGVVTDTQYF. CDR3 coding DNA: TGTGCCAGCCATGGCGGAGTTGTCACAGATACGCAGTATTTT.

The gene calls are TRBV3-1 (or the pseudogene TRBV3-2) and TRBJ1-4; D is perhaps TRBD1 (6 bases). This CDR3 has 15 residues. V gave up 1 base and J gave up 10 bases, with 16 bases separating them. Germline lookup yields CDR1 LGHDT and CDR2 YNNKEL (reference sequence). The CDR3 loop is CASSQVAQGGGKLFF. Written as DNA, the CDR3 is TGTGCCAGCAGCCAAGTAGCACAGGGTGGGGGAAAACTGTTTTTT.

This chain uses TRBV5-1 with TRBJ2-7, with 11 bases fitting TRBD1. Germline CDR1 SGHRS, CDR2 YFSETQ. The CDR3 covers 18 residues. Trimming cost V 3 bases and J 2 bases; bases outside gene matches: 13. The chain's CDR3 is CASSSKGDRGSIPYEQYF. The DNA of the CDR3 is TGCGCCAGCAGCTCTAAGGGGGACAGGGGGTCTATCCCCTACGAGCAGTACTTC.

The rearrangement joins TRBV11-2 to TRBJ1-1, with D unresolved. The germline gives CDR1 SGHAT, CDR2 FQNNGV. Trimming left V 5 bases short and J 0 bases short, with 13 bases between. The length of the CDR3 is 15 residues. The chain's CDR3 is CASSPVRVMNTEAFF. The CDR3 nucleotides read TGTGCCAGCAGCCCGGTGAGGGTGATGAACACTGAAGCTTTCTTT. The full variable domain, in which reference TRBV11-2 and TRBJ1-1 provide the parts outside the CDR3, is EAGVAQSPRYKIIEKRQSVAFWCNPISGHATLYWYQQILGQGPKLLIQFQNNGVVDDSQLPKDRFSAERLKGVDSTLKIQPAKLEDSAVYLCASSPVRVMNTEAFFGQGTRLTVV.

The chain links TRBV30 to TRBJ2-2; D might be TRBD2 (6 bases). The CDR3 runs 16 residues. The germline CDR1 and CDR2 sequences are GTSNPN and SVGIG (reference sequence). The V end was cut by 4 bases, the J end by 2 bases, with 17 bases between. Written as DNA, the CDR3 is TGTGCCTGGACTGGAGTTGGAGGGTATAACACCGGGGAGCTGTTTTTT. Its protein product is CAWTGVGGYNTGELFF.

The rearrangement links TRBV2 to TRBJ2-7; 7 bases align to TRBD1. CDR3 length: 16 amino acids. The V and J ends lost 2 bases and 2 bases, in that order; junction bases with no gene match: 9. The germline V gene encodes CDR1 SNHLY and CDR2 FYNNEI. CDR3 DNA: TGTGCCAGCAGTGAAAGGAGGTCCGGGACAGCCTACGAGCAGTACTTC. It is translated as CASSERRSGTAYEQYF. Supplemented by reference TRBV2 and TRBJ2-7, the full variable domain reads EPEVTQTPSHQVTQMGQEVILRCVPISNHLYFYWYRQILGQKVEFLVSFYNNEISEKSEIFDDQFSVERPDGSNFTLKIRSTKLEDSAMYFCASSERRSGTAYEQYFGPGTRLTVT.

The genes are TRBV7-6 and TRBJ1-1, with D possibly matching TRBD1 (5 bases). The CDR3 runs to 13 residues. V was trimmed by 5 bases and J by 6 bases, leaving 13 bases between them. From germline, CDR1 is SGHVS and CDR2 FNYEAQ. CDR3 region: CASSPVGGAEAFF. CDR3 nucleotide sequence: TGTGCCAGCAGCCCGGTGGGGGGGGCTGAAGCTTTCTTT.

The V gene is TRBV5-8, the J gene TRBJ1-1; 8 positions match TRBD1. Germline V gene lookup returns CDR1 SGHTS and CDR2 YDEGEE. This CDR3 region has 16 residues. After removal of 5 bases from V and 1 base from J, the junction contained 10 bases not matched to a gene. For the CDR3, the DNA is TGTGCCAGCAGAGAGGCCGTTGGGACAGGGAACACTGAAGCTTTCTTT. It yields the protein CASREAVGTGNTEAFF.

The V gene is TRBV23-1, the J gene TRBJ2-7; 8 nucleotides match TRBD1. TRBV23-1 is noted as an ORF with a role that remains uncertain. This CDR3 comprises 15 residues. V shed 6 bases and J 5 bases; nucleotides not matched to a gene: 12. Written as DNA, the CDR3 is TGCGCCAGCAGAGAGGTGGTCAGGGGGCCCAACGAGCAGTACTTC. The encoded protein is CASREVVRGPNEQYF.

This chain connects TRBV5-6 to TRBJ1-1; D gene unclear. Germline CDR1 SGHDT, CDR2 YYEEEE. The CDR3 has 15 amino acids. The V end lost 9 bases, the J end lost 1 base, and 19 bases lay between the germline ends. The CDR3 region has the DNA TGTGCCACCCGAGGCAGACCGTCGGGGAACACTGAAGCTTTCTTT. This translates into CATRGRPSGNTEAFF.

This clone was seen more than once but under ten times. The rearrangement uses TRBV11-2 and TRBJ1-1; 7 nucleotides match TRBD1. CDR3 length: 17 residues. Germline V gene sequence: CDR1 SGHAT, CDR2 FQNNGV. V shed 7 bases and J 4 bases; nucleotides not matched to a gene: 18. The CDR3 protein is CASTLGTAIPLSTEAFF. The CDR3 coding sequence is TGTGCCAGCACCCTGGGGACAGCTATACCTCTGTCCACTGAAGCTTTCTTT.

The chain has TRBV30 and TRBJ1-1; 10 nucleotides align to TRBD1. Germline CDR1 reads GTSNPN; CDR2 reads SVGIG (reference sequence). The CDR3 has 11 residues. After removal of 5 bases from V and 8 bases from J, the junction contained 2 bases not matched to a gene. As DNA, the CDR3 is TGTGCCTGGCGGGACAGGGGAGAAGCTTTCTTT. Translated, it gives CAWRDRGEAFF.

The chain has TRBV9 and TRBJ2-1; no clear D. The CDR3 spans 12 residues. CDR1 is SGDLS, CDR2 YYNGEE, per germline. Deletions cut 3 bases from V and 7 bases from J, with 8 bases between. CDR3 loop: CASSASSNEQFF. In DNA form, the CDR3 reads TGTGCCAGCAGCGCCTCCTCTAATGAGCAGTTCTTC.

The chain combines TRBV24-1 with TRBJ1-1; the D is unclear. The CDR3 totals 15 residues. V lost 5 bases and J lost 2, with 14 bases in between. Germline V gives CDR1 KGHDR, CDR2 SFDVKD. The CDR3 loop is CATSVSLEENTEAFF. CDR3 nucleotide sequence: TGTGCCACCAGTGTTTCCCTAGAGGAAAACACTGAAGCTTTCTTT.

The chain recombines TRBV19 with TRBJ2-7; TRBD1 is a possible D gene (5 bases). CDR3 length equals 12 residues. V lost 6 bases to trimming and J lost 3 bases, with 9 bases between them. CDR1 and CDR2 (germline): LNHDA, SQIVND (reference sequence). CDR3 sequence: CASRGLGYEQYF. The CDR3 bases are TGTGCCAGTAGGGGGCTAGGCTACGAGCAGTACTTC.

The chain uses TRBV18 and TRBJ2-5; D gene ambiguous. CDR3 size: 15 residues. Germline lookup yields CDR1 KGHSH and CDR2 LQKENI. The ends were cut back, 0 bases at V and 2 bases at J, with 10 bases in the middle. The CDR3 coding sequence is TGTGCCAGCTCACCACCCAGCGTGGGTCAAGAGACCCAGTACTTC. It yields the protein CASSPPSVGQETQYF.

The rearrangement uses TRBV5-5 and TRBJ2-1, with 10 positions matching TRBD1. The J segment lost 6 bases and the V segment lost 4 bases, leaving 4 bases of the junction unmatched. Germline CDR1 SGHKS, CDR2 YYEKEE (reference sequence). This CDR3 comprises 14 residues. Written as DNA, the CDR3 is TGTGCCAGCAGCGGGGGGACAGGGGTCAATGAGCAGTTCTTC. It is translated as CASSGGTGVNEQFF.

The J gene is TRBJ2-1, the V gene TRBV11-3; 9 bases align to TRBD1. After removal of 3 bases from V and 9 bases from J, the junction contained 0 bases not matched to a gene. Germline CDR1 reads SGHNT; CDR2 reads YENEEA. The length of the CDR3 is 12 residues. The CDR3 spells CASSLDRGEQFF. DNA of the CDR3: TGTGCCAGCAGCTTGGACAGGGGTGAGCAGTTCTTC.

The chain carries TRBV11-2 and TRBJ2-1; TRBD2 matches at 7 bases. The CDR3 totals 17 residues. The ends lost 2 bases at V and 0 bases at J; junction bases unmatched: 7. Germline V CDR1 and CDR2: SGHAT, FQNNGV. The CDR3 DNA is TGTGCCAGCAGCTTACGGGGCGGGAGAGGCTCCTACAATGAGCAGTTCTTC. Amino acids: CASSLRGGRGSYNEQFF.

V usage is TRBV27 and J usage is TRBJ2-1; 7 bases are shared with TRBD2. CDR1 is MNHEY and CDR2 is SMNVEV in the germline V gene (reference sequence). CDR3 length: 16 amino acids. The V segment lost 4 bases and the J segment 0 bases; nucleotides outside the gene matches: 6. The CDR3 protein is CASSYAGESSYNEQFF. Here the CDR3 DNA reads TGTGCCAGCAGTTATGCGGGGGAGAGCTCCTACAATGAGCAGTTCTTC.

The chain has TRBV11-1 and TRBJ2-5, with 8 bases matching TRBD2. Germline loops: CDR1 SGHAT, CDR2 FQDESV (reference sequence). This CDR3 comprises 16 residues. V dropped 2 bases and J dropped 4; count of bases not matched to a gene: 9. CDR3 sequence: CASSLSSGTTGETQYF. Written as DNA, the CDR3 is TGTGCCAGCAGCTTAAGTAGCGGGACTACGGGAGAGACCCAGTACTTC.